One sample yielded the 3 T cell receptor beta chains listed below, sequenced in a study of blood T cells in healthy people across ages. A second PCR of 7 to 11 cycles used a sample-barcoded 5' primer and a J-beta primer mix. TCRdb ran MiXCR on the 5' RACE reads and lists one entry per CDR3 protein. The sample includes some 550,000 distinct CDR3 sequences, around 50% seen only once; the top ten take approximately 25%. What was sequenced was blood. The receptors derive from an elderly man in good health.

The rearrangement uses TRBV6-2 or TRBV6-3 and TRBJ2-5; 7 nucleotides line up with TRBD2. CDR1 is MNHEY, CDR2 SVGEGT, per germline. The trim removed 5 bases at V and 5 bases at J, leaving 11 bases unmatched. The CDR3 length is 15 residues. CDR3 DNA sequence: TGTGCCAGCAGTCAGAATAGCGTCGGGAGGGAGACCCAGTACTTC. Translated: CASSQNSVGRETQYF.

The chain recombines TRBV6-5 with TRBJ1-2, with D possibly TRBD1 on 6 matching bases. Trimming shortened V by 8 bases and J by 7 bases, and 23 bases separated the two germline ends. The CDR3 is 15 residues long. Germline V gives CDR1 MNHEY, CDR2 SVGAGI. CDR3 loop: CASARDLEGGRGYTF. CDR3 DNA sequence: TGTGCCAGCGCAAGGGATTTAGAGGGGGGACGTGGCTACACCTTC.

A few counts support this clonotype. The rearrangement joins TRBV5-1 to TRBJ2-1, with D possibly matching TRBD1 (5 bases). V lost 4 bases and J lost 3, with 8 bases in between. In germline, CDR1 is SGHRS, CDR2 YFSETQ. The CDR3 is 13 amino acids. CDR3 DNA sequence: TGCGCCAGCAGCCCCAGGGACTACAATGAGCAGTTCTTC. Its translation: CASSPRDYNEQFF.